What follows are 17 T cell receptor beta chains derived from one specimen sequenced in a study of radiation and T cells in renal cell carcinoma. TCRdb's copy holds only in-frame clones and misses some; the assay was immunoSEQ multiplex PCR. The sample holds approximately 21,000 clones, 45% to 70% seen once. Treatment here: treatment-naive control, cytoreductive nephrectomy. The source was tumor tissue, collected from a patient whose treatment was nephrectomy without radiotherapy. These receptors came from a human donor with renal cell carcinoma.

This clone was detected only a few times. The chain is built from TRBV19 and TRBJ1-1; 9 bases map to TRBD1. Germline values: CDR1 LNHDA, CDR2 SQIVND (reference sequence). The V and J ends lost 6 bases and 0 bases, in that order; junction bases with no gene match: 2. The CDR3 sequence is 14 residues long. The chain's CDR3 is CASRHRGLNTEAFF. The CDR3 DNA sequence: TGTGCCAGTAGACACAGGGGGCTGAACACTGAAGCTTTCTTT.

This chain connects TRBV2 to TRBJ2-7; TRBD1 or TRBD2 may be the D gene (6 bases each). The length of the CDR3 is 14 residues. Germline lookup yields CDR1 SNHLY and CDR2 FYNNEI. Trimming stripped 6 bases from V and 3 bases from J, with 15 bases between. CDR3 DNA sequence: TGTGCCAGCAGGGTCAGAAGGGGGGACTACGAGCAGTACTTC. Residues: CASRVRRGDYEQYF.

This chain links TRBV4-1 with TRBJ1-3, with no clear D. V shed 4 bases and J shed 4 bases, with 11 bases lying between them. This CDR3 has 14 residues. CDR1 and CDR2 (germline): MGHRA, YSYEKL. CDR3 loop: CASSLFDGGNTIYF. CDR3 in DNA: TGCGCCAGCAGCCTCTTCGATGGGGGAAACACCATATATTTT.

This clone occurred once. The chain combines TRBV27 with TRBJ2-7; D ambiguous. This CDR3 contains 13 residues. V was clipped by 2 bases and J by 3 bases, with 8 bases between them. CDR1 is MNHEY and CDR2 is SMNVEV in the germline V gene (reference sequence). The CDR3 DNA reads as TGTGCCAGCAGTTTAGGGCCATACTACGAGCAGTACTTC. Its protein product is CASSLGPYYEQYF.

CDR3 region: CASSLNGGRSGYYEQYF. The CDR3 DNA reads as TGTGCCAGCAGCTTAAACGGCGGGAGGTCGGGGTACTACGAGCAGTACTTC. The chain joins TRBV7-2 to TRBJ2-7; 8 bases line up with TRBD2. V shed 2 bases and J 3 bases; nucleotides not matched to a gene: 12. Germline loops: CDR1 SGHTA, CDR2 FQGNSA. This CDR3 spans 17 amino acids. Full variable domain (rest looked up from reference TRBV7-2 and TRBJ2-7): GAGVSQSPSNKVTEKGKDVELRCDPISGHTALYWYRQSLGQGLEFLIYFQGNSAPDKSGLPSDRFSAERTGGSVSTLTIQRTQQEDSAVYLCASSLNGGRSGYYEQYFGPGTRLTVT.

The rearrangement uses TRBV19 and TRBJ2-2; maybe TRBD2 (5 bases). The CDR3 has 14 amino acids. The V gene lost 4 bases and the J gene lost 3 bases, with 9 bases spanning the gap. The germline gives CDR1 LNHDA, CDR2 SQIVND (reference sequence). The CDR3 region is CASSTRGYTGELFF. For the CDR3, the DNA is TGTGCCAGTAGTACCCGGGGTTACACCGGGGAGCTGTTTTTT.

DNA for the CDR3: TGTGCCAGCAGCTCGGGACAGGTGAACACTGAAGCTTTCTTT. Encoded protein: CASSSGQVNTEAFF. V usage is TRBV7-2 and J usage is TRBJ1-1; the match to TRBD1 covers 8 bases. The V segment lost 4 bases and the J segment 0 bases; nucleotides outside the gene matches: 1. CDR3 length: 14 residues. The germline gives CDR1 SGHTA, CDR2 FQGNSA.

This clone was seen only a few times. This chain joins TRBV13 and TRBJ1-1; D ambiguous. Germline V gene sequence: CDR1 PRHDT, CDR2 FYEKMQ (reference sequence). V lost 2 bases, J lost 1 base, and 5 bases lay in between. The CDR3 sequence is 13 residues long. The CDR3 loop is CASSLSRNTEAFF. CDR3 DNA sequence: TGTGCCAGCAGCTTATCCAGGAACACTGAAGCTTTCTTT.

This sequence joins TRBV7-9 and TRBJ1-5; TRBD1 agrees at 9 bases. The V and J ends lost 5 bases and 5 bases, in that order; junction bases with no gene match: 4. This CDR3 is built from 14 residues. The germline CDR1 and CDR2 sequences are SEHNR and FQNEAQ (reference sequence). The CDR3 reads CASSLQGADQPQHF. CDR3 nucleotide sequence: TGTGCCAGCAGCCTACAGGGGGCGGATCAGCCCCAGCATTTT. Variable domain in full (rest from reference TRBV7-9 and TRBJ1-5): DTGVSQNPRHKITKRGQNVTFRCDPISEHNRLYWYRQTLGQGPEFLTYFQNEAQLEKSRLLSDRFSAERPKGSFSTLEIQRTEQGDSAMYLCASSLQGADQPQHFGDGTRLSIL.

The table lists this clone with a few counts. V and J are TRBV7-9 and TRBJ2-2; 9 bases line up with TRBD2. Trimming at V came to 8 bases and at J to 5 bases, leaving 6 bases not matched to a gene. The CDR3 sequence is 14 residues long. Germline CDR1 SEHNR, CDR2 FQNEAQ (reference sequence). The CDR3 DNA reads TGTGCCAGCCCCCGCGGGGGGGATACCGGGGAGCTGTTTTTT. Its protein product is CASPRGGDTGELFF.

CDR3 amino acids: CASSLGDRSNYGYTF. As DNA, the CDR3 is TGTGCCAGCAGCTTAGGGGACAGGAGTAACTATGGCTACACCTTC. The J gene is TRBJ1-2, the V gene TRBV13, with TRBD1 matching over 7 bases. This CDR3 has 15 residues. V lost 0 bases to trimming and J lost 1 base; unmatched junction nucleotides: 2. Germline CDR1 is PRHDT and CDR2 is FYEKMQ (reference sequence).

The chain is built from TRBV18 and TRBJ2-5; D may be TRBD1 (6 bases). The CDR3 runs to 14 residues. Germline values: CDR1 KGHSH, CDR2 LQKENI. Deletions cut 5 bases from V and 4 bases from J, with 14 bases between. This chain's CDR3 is CASSYGPGVETQYF. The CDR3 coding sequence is TGTGCCAGCTCATACGGGCCAGGGGTAGAGACCCAGTACTTC. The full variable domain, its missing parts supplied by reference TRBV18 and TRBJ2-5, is NAGVMQNPRHLVRRRGQEARLRCSPMKGHSHVYWYRQLPEEGLKFMVYLQKENIIDESGMPKERFSAEFPKEGPSILRIQQVVRGDSAAYFCASSYGPGVETQYFGPGTRLLVL.

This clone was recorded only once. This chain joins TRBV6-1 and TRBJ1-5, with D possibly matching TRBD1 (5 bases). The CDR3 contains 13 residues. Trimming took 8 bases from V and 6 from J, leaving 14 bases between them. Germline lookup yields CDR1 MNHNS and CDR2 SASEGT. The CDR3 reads CASDPQGGQPQHF. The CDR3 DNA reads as TGTGCCAGCGATCCCCAGGGAGGTCAGCCCCAGCATTTT.

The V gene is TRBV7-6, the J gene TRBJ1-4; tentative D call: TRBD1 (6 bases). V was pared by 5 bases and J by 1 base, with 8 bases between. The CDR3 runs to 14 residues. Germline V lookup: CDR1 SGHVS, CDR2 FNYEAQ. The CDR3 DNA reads TGTGCCAGCAGCGCGGACAGAACTAATGAAAAACTGTTTTTT. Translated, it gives CASSADRTNEKLFF.

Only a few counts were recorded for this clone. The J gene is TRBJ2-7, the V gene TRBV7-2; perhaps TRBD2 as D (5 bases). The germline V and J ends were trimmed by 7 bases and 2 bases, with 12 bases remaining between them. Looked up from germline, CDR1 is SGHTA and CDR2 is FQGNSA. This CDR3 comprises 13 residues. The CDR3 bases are TGTGCCAGCACCTATCGAGGGCCCTACGAGCAGTACTTC. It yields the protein CASTYRGPYEQYF.

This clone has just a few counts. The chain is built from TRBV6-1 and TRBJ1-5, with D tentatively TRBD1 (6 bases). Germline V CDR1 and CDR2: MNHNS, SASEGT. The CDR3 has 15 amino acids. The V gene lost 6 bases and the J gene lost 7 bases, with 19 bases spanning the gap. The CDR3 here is CASRNAGASEQPQHF. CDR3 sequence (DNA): TGTGCCAGCAGAAACGCAGGGGCTTCGGAACAGCCCCAGCATTTT.

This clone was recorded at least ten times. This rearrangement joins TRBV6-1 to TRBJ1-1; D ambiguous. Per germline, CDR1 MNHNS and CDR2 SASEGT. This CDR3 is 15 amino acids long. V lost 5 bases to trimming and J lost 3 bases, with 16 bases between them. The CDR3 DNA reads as TGTGCCAGCAGTCCCTCGGTAAGGGTGGACACTGAAGCTTTCTTT. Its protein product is CASSPSVRVDTEAFF.